One sample yielded the 5 T cell receptor beta chains listed below, sequenced in a study of CXCR3-negative and CXCR3-positive naive CD8 T cells. With UMI labels, 5' RACE was used to prepare the TRB cDNA libraries. TCRdb re-called the 5' RACE reads and gives one entry per CDR3 protein, without DNA. In total, the table holds over 45,000 distinct CDR3 sequences. The sample was memory CD8+ T cells from blood. The receptors originated from a human donor in good health. Some clones in this sample may be carry-over from other donors' samples.

The genes are TRBV13 and TRBJ2-5; TCRdb picks TRBD2, but there is no DNA to check that call. Germline CDR1 reads PRHDT; CDR2 reads FYEKMQ (reference sequence). This CDR3 is 16 amino acids long. CDR3 region: CASSIRLAGEVETQYF.

The chain combines TRBV7-9 with TRBJ2-7. The CDR3 is made up of 14 amino acids. CDR1 is SEHNR, CDR2 FQNEAQ, per germline (reference sequence). The chain's CDR3 is CASSLAEVNYEQYF. Filled out from reference TRBV7-9 and TRBJ2-7, the complete variable domain reads DTGVSQNPRHKITKRGQNVTFRCDPISEHNRLYWYRQTLGQGPEFLTYFQNEAQLEKSRLLSDRFSAERPKGSFSTLEIQRTEQGDSAMYLCASSLAEVNYEQYFGPGTRLTVT.

This chain links TRBV29-1 with TRBJ1-1; absent DNA, TCRdb's TRBD1 call cannot be checked. From germline, CDR1 is SQVTM and CDR2 ANQGSEA. The CDR3 sequence is 12 residues long. CDR3 amino acids: CSVSGDGPEAFF.

The J gene is TRBJ2-7, the V gene TRBV27. CDR3 length equals 14 residues. The germline gives CDR1 MNHEY, CDR2 SMNVEV (reference sequence). Here the CDR3 reads CASSPDGWSYEQYF.

This chain connects TRBV5-4 to TRBJ2-1. The CDR3 spans 12 residues. Germline assignment: CDR1 SGHNT and CDR2 YYREEE (reference sequence). The CDR3 sequence is CASSGTGNEQFF.